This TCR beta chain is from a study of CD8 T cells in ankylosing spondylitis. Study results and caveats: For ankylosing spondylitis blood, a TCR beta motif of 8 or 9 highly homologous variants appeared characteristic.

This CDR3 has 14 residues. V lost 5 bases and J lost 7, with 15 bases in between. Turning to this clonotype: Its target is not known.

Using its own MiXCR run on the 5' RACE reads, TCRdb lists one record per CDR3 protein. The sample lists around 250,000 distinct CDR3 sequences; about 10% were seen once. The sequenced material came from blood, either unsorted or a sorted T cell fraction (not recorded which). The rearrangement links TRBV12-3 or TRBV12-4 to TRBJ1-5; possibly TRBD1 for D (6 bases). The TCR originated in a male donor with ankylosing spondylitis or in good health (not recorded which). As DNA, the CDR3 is TGTGCCAGCAGTACCCACAGGGTCGGGCAGCCCCAGCATTTT. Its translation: CASSTHRVGQPQHF.